The clone carrying this T cell receptor beta chain was counted a single time. Antigen unknown. This entry is derived from a study of OX40 agonist ivuxolimab in advanced cancers. General study findings and limits: CD4+ and CD8+ blood T cells expanded clonally by week 6 at 0.1 to 3.0 mg/kg.

Any history of autoimmune disease or systemic immunosuppression disqualified patients. Germline V lookup: CDR1 MGHDK, CDR2 SYGVNS. The CDR3 runs 12 residues. The junction had 6 bases not matched to a gene; V was cut back by 8 bases and J by 10 bases. The repertoire was sequenced with immunoSEQ multiplex PCR; TCRdb's copy has only in-frame clones and lacks some. The sample yields 85,000 to 100,000 clones, 87% seen once. The chain carries TRBV25-1 and TRBJ2-2; 8 bases fit TRBD2. The specimen was CD4+ or CD8+ T cells sorted from blood, collected in a trial of the OX40 agonist ivuxolimab. This receptor was identified in an adult with an advanced solid tumor such as melanoma, head and neck, liver or kidney cancer. DNA for the CDR3: TGTGCCAGCGCCGGGGGGGCTCTGGAGCTGTTTTTT. Protein product: CASAGGALELFF.